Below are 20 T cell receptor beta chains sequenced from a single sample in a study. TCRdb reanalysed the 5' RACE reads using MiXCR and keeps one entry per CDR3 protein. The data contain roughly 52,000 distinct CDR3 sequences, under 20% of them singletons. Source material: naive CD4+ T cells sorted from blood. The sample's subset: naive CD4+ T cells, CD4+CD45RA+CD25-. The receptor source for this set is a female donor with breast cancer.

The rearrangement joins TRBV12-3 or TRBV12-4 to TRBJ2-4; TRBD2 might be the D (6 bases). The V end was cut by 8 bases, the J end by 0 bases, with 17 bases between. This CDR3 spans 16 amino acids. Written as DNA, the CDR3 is TGTGCCAGCGGGGACTCCTCCACTCTAGCCAAAAACATTCAGTACTTC. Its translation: CASGDSSTLAKNIQYF.

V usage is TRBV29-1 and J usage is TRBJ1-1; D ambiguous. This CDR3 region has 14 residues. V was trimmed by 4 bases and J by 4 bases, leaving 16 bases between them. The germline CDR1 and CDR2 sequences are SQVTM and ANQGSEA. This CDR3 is CSVADPSVGTEAFF. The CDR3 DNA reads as TGCAGCGTTGCAGACCCGTCGGTTGGCACTGAAGCTTTCTTT.

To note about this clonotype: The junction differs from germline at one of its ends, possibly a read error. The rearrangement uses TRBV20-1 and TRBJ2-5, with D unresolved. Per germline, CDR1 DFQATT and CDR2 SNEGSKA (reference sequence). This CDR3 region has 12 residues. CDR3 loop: CSATRSQEAQYF. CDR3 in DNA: TGCAGTGCTACTCGGAGCCAAGAGGCCCAGTACTTC.

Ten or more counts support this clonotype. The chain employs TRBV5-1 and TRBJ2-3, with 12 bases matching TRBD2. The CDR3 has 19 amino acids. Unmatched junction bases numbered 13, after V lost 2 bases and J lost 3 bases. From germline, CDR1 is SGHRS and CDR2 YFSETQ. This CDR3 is CASSFSSTSGTSGTDTQYF. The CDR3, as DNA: TGCGCCAGCAGCTTCTCGAGCACGTCCGGGACTAGCGGGACAGATACGCAGTATTTT.

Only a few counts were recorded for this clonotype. CDR3 coding DNA: TGTGCCAGCCTACAGACTAGCAGGAGCGATGAGCAGTTCTTC. Translation: CASLQTSRSDEQFF. The chain combines TRBV3-1 with TRBJ2-1; TRBD2 aligns across 7 bases. The junction had 12 bases not matched to a gene; V was cut back by 8 bases and J by 8 bases. Looked up from germline, CDR1 is LGHDT and CDR2 is YNNKEL (reference sequence). This CDR3 is 14 amino acids long.

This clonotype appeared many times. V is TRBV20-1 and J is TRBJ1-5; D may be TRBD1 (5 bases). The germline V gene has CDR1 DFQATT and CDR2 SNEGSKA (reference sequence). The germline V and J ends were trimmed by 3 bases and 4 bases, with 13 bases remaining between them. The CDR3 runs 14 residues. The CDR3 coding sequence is TGCAGTGCTAGGGCCCCTGGGGGTAATCAGCCCCAGCATTTT. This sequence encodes CSARAPGGNQPQHF.

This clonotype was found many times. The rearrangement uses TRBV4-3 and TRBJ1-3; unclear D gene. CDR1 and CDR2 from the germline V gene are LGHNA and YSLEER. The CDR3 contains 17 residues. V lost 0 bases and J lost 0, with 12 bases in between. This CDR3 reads CASSQDPPGPSGNTIYF. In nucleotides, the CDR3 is TGCGCCAGCAGCCAAGATCCGCCAGGCCCCTCTGGAAACACCATATATTTT.

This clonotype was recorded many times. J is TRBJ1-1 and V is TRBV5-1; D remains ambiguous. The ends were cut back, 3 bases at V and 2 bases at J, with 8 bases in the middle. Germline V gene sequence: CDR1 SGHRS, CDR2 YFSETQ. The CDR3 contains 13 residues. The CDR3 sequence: CASSWSPNTEAFF. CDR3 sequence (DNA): TGCGCCAGCAGCTGGAGTCCAAACACTGAAGCTTTCTTT.

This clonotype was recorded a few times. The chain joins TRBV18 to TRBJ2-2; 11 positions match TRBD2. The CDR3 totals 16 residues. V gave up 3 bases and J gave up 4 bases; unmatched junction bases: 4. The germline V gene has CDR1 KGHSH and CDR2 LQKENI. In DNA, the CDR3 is TGTGCCAGCTCACCTCCGGGACTAGCGGTCACCGGGGAGCTGTTTTTT. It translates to CASSPPGLAVTGELFF.

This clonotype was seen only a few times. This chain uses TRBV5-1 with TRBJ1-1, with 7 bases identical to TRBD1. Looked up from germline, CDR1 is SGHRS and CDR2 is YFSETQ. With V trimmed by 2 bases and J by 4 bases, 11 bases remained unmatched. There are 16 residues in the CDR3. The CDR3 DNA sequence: TGCGCCAGCAGCTTACAACAGACAGGGACCGGCACTGAAGCTTTCTTT. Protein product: CASSLQQTGTGTEAFF.

The CDR3 spells CASSLGQGVVETQYF. The DNA of the CDR3 is TGTGCCAGCAGCCTCGGACAGGGAGTGGTGGAGACCCAGTACTTC. The chain combines TRBV7-9 with TRBJ2-5, with 8 bases aligning to TRBD1. In germline, CDR1 is SEHNR, CDR2 FQNEAQ (reference sequence). J lost 5 bases, V lost 5 bases, and 10 bases had no gene match. This CDR3 region has 15 residues.

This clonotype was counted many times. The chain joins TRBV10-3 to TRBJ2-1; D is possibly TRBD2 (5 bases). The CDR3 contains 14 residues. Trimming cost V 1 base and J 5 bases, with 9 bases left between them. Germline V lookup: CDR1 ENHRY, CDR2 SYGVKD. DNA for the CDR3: TGTGCCATCAGTGAGTTCGGGGATAACAATGAGCAGTTCTTC. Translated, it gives CAISEFGDNNEQFF.

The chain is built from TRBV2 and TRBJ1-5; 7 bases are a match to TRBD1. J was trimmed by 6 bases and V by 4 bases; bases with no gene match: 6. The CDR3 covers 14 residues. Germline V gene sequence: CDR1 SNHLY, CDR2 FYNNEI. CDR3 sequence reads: CASSGAQGSQPQHF. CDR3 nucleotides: TGTGCCAGCAGTGGGGCACAGGGGAGTCAGCCCCAGCATTTT.

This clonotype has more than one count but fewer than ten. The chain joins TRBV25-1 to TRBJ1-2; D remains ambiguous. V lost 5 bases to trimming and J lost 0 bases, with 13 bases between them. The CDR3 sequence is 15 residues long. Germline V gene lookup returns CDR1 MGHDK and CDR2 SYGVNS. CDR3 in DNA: TGTGCCAGCAGTCCCCCGCACATAGCTAACTATGGCTACACCTTC. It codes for CASSPPHIANYGYTF.

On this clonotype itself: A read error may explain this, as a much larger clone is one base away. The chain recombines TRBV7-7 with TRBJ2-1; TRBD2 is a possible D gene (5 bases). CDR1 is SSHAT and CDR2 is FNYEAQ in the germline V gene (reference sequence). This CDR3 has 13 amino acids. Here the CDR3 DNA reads TGTGCTAGCAGCTTCGGGGAACTTAATGAGCAGTTCTTC. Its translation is CASSFGELNEQFF. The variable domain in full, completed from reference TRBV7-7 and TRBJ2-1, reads GAGVSQSPRYKVTKRGQDVTLRCDPISSHATLYWYQQALGQGPEFLTYFNYEAQPDKSGLPSDRFSAERPEGSISTLTIQRTEQRDSAMYRCASSFGELNEQFFGPGTRLTVL.

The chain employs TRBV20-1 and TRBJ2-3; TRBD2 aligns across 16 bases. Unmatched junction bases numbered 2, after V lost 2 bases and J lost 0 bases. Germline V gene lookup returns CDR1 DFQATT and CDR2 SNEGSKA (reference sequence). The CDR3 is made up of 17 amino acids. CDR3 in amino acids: CSARLGLAGGSTDTQYF. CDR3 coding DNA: TGCAGTGCTAGATTGGGACTAGCGGGAGGGAGCACAGATACGCAGTATTTT.

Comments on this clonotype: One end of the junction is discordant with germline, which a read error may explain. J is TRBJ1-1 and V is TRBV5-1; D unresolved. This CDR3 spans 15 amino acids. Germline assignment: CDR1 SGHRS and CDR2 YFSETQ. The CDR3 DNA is TGCGCCAGCAGCCCCGGACCGGCCCCGAACACTGAAGCTTCCTTT. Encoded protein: CASSPGPAPNTEASF.

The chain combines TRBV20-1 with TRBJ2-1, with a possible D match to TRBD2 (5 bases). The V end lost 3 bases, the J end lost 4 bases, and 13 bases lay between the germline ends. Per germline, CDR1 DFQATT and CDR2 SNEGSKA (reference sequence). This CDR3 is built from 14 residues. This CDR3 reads CSASPTSAYNEQFF. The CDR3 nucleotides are TGCAGTGCTAGTCCTACTAGTGCGTACAATGAGCAGTTCTTC.

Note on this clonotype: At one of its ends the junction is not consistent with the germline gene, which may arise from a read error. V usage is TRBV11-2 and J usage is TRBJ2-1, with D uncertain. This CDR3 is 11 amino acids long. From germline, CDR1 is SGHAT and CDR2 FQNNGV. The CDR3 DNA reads TGTGCCATCAGCATCGACAATGAGCAGTTCTTC. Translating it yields CAISIDNEQFF.

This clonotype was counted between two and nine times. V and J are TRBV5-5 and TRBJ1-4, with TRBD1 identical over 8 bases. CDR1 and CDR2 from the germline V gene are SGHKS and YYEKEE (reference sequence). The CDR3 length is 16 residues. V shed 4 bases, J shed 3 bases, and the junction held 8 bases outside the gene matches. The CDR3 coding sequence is TGTGCCAGCAGCCTCGGGACAGGCTTCTCTAATGAAAAACTGTTTTTT. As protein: CASSLGTGFSNEKLFF.